The next 24 T cell receptor beta chains were all read from a single sample in a study of blood T cell repertoires in COVID-19. Some clones are missing from TCRdb's copy, which holds only in-frame ones; the method was immunoSEQ multiplex PCR. The data contain approximately 170,000 clones, approximately 78% of them seen just once; the ten biggest clones take up roughly 11%. What was sequenced was peripheral blood. The receptors were gathered from a human donor in a cohort sampled during active COVID-19.

The table lists this clone with a few counts. The V gene is TRBV5-1, the J gene TRBJ2-5; 13 bases are a match to TRBD2. The germline V gene has CDR1 SGHRS and CDR2 YFSETQ. Trimming at V came to 4 bases and at J to 3 bases, leaving 9 bases not matched to a gene. CDR3 length: 17 residues. The CDR3 reads CASSPRIGLAGEETQYF. The DNA for the CDR3 is TGCGCCAGCAGCCCAAGAATTGGACTAGCGGGGGAAGAGACCCAGTACTTC.

The CDR3 coding sequence is TGTGCCAGCAGCCGTGGTAGCGGGAGGGATACGCAGTATTTT. Encoded protein: CASSRGSGRDTQYF. This chain connects TRBV6-2 or TRBV6-3 to TRBJ2-3, with 10 bases matching TRBD2. CDR3 length: 14 residues. Trimming cost V 6 bases and J 6 bases; bases outside gene matches: 6. Per the germline V gene, CDR1 is MNHEY and CDR2 is SVGEGT.

Notes on this clone: The junction shows a germline mismatch at one end, possibly a read error. V and J are TRBV7-7 and TRBJ2-5, with D tentatively TRBD2 (6 bases). The CDR3 contains 16 residues. Per germline, CDR1 SSHAT and CDR2 FNYEAQ (reference sequence). The CDR3: CASSPAPLGGVETQYF. DNA of the CDR3: TGTGCTAGCAGCCCCGCCCCCCTGGGGGGAGTAGAGACCCAGTACTTC.

The CDR3: CSASMRGGLPSYEQYF. In nucleotides, the CDR3 is TGCAGTGCTAGTATGAGGGGGGGCTTACCCTCCTACGAGCAGTACTTC. This chain joins TRBV20-1 and TRBJ2-7; possibly TRBD2 for D (7 bases). Deletions cut 3 bases from V and 0 bases from J, with 18 bases between. This CDR3 is 16 amino acids long. CDR1 is DFQATT, CDR2 SNEGSKA, per germline (reference sequence).

The chain recombines TRBV5-1 with TRBJ2-3; 8 bases match TRBD2. This CDR3 is built from 16 residues. CDR1 SGHRS and CDR2 YFSETQ come from the germline V gene. After removal of 3 bases from V and 3 bases from J, the junction contained 9 bases not matched to a gene. The CDR3 is CASSSLGGGVTDTQYF. Here the CDR3 DNA reads TGCGCCAGCAGCTCCCTCGGGGGGGGCGTGACAGATACGCAGTATTTT. Full variable domain (outside the CDR3, taken from reference TRBV5-1 and TRBJ2-3): KAGVTQTPRYLIKTRGQQVTLSCSPISGHRSVSWYQQTPGQGLQFLFEYFSETQRNKGNFPGRFSGRQFSNSRSEMNVSTLELGDSALYLCASSSLGGGVTDTQYFGPGTRLTVL.

The chain couples TRBV18 to TRBJ2-1; TRBD1 matches 8 bases. Germline lookup yields CDR1 KGHSH and CDR2 LQKENI. This CDR3 has 15 amino acids. The V and J ends lost 2 bases and 4 bases, in that order; junction bases with no gene match: 4. Here the CDR3 reads CASSPVRGRYNEQFF. The CDR3 DNA is TGTGCCAGCTCACCAGTCAGGGGGCGGTACAATGAGCAGTTCTTC.

The chain has TRBV4-3 and TRBJ2-5; TRBD1 is a possible D gene (6 bases). V lost 1 base and J lost 4, with 7 bases in between. CDR1 is LGHNA, CDR2 YSLEER, per germline. The CDR3 extends over 13 amino acids. The CDR3, as DNA: TGCGCCAGCAGCCAAGGAGGGGGAGAGACCCAGTACTTC. Its translation is CASSQGGGETQYF.

The chain employs TRBV6-2 or TRBV6-3 and TRBJ2-1; 11 bases align to TRBD2. V was pared by 5 bases and J by 7 bases, with 7 bases of the junction left unmatched. Germline V gene lookup returns CDR1 MNHEY and CDR2 SVGEGT. The CDR3 extends over 15 amino acids. The CDR3 bases are TGTGCCAGCAGTAAACTAGCGGGAGTGAGGAATGAGCAGTTCTTC. Translation gives CASSKLAGVRNEQFF.

The rearrangement uses TRBV11-2 and TRBJ2-7, with 7 bases aligning to TRBD2. The V gene's germline CDR1 is SGHAT and CDR2 FQNNGV. The junction had 6 bases not matched to a gene; V was cut back by 1 base and J by 0 bases. The CDR3 is 16 residues long. The CDR3: CASSLGRDYHSYEQYF. CDR3 nucleotides: TGTGCCAGCAGCTTAGGCCGGGACTACCACTCCTACGAGCAGTACTTC.

The rearrangement links TRBV30 to TRBJ2-2; D not resolved. Germline assignment: CDR1 GTSNPN and CDR2 SVGIG (reference sequence). Trimming took off 4 bases at V and 4 bases at J, with 7 bases between the two ends. The CDR3 has 12 amino acids. The CDR3 reads CAWTRSTGELFF. DNA of the CDR3: TGTGCCTGGACCCGGTCCACCGGGGAGCTGTTTTTT.

V and J are TRBV3-1 (or the pseudogene TRBV3-2) and TRBJ1-6; D not resolved. Trimming removed 2 bases from V and 5 bases from J, with 13 bases in between. Germline CDR1 is LGHDT and CDR2 is YNNKEL (reference sequence). The CDR3 covers 16 residues. The CDR3 DNA reads TGTGCCAGCAGCCAAAGGCTGACACTGAATAATTCACCCCTCCACTTT. It encodes CASSQRLTLNNSPLHF.

V and J are TRBV29-1 and TRBJ1-1; D is undetermined. This CDR3 has 14 amino acids. CDR1 is SQVTM and CDR2 is ANQGSEA in the germline V gene. Trimming removed 6 bases at V and 5 bases at J, with 19 bases between. The CDR3 loop reads CSVQESYGGTEAFF. The CDR3, as DNA: TGCAGCGTCCAGGAGTCCTACGGAGGGACTGAAGCTTTCTTT. The variable domain in full, completed from reference TRBV29-1 and TRBJ1-1, reads SAVISQKPSRDICQRGTSLTIQCQVDSQVTMMFWYRQQPGQSLTLIATANQGSEATYESGFVIDKFPISRPNLTFSTLTVSNMSPEDSSIYLCSVQESYGGTEAFFGQGTRLTVV.

V gene TRBV9 combines with J gene TRBJ1-2, with 9 bases identical to TRBD1. CDR1 SGDLS and CDR2 YYNGEE come from the germline V gene. The ends lost 0 bases at V and 2 bases at J; junction bases unmatched: 8. The CDR3 has 17 amino acids. In nucleotides, the CDR3 is TGTGCCAGCAGCGTAGAGGACAGGGGAATGTCGAACTATGGCTACACCTTC. Residues: CASSVEDRGMSNYGYTF.

This clone showed up just a few times. This chain connects TRBV19 to TRBJ1-5, with 7 nucleotides matching TRBD1. J gave up 6 bases and V 5 bases, and 4 bases lay outside the gene matches. The CDR3 has 13 amino acids. CDR1 is LNHDA, CDR2 SQIVND, per germline (reference sequence). This chain's CDR3 is CASSDRVGQPQHF. For the CDR3, the DNA is TGTGCCAGTAGTGACAGGGTAGGTCAGCCCCAGCATTTT.

This rearrangement joins TRBV6-6 to TRBJ1-1, with unresolved D. The V end was cut by 4 bases, the J end by 11 bases, with 11 bases between. Germline V gene data show CDR1 as MNHNY and CDR2 as SVGAGI (reference sequence). This CDR3 contains 11 residues. DNA for the CDR3: TGTGCCAGCAGTTTACCCAGAGGGGCTTTCTTT. It specifies CASSLPRGAFF.

The chain has TRBV5-1 and TRBJ2-5; 13 nucleotides align to TRBD2. The V gene end was trimmed by 2 bases and the J gene end by 3 bases; junction bases not matched to a gene: 4. The CDR3 has 16 amino acids. Germline CDR1 and CDR2: SGHRS and YFSETQ. CDR3: CASSLGTSGTEETQYF. The DNA for the CDR3 is TGCGCCAGCAGCTTAGGGACTAGCGGGACCGAAGAGACCCAGTACTTC.

The V call is TRBV7-2, the J call TRBJ2-5, with 7 nucleotides matching TRBD2. V gave up 1 base and J gave up 0 bases; unmatched junction bases: 8. The CDR3 totals 17 residues. Germline CDR1 is SGHTA and CDR2 is FQGNSA. CDR3 DNA: TGTGCCAGCAGCTTAGGCGGAGTCGGGGGGTACCAAGAGACCCAGTACTTC. Translated, it gives CASSLGGVGGYQETQYF.

This clone has a handful of counts. This chain uses TRBV3-1 (or the pseudogene TRBV3-2) with TRBJ1-1, with D possibly matching TRBD1 (6 bases). Looked up from germline, CDR1 is LGHDT and CDR2 is YNNKEL (reference sequence). Trimming took off 1 base at V and 10 bases at J, with 10 bases between the two ends. The CDR3 runs 12 residues. CDR3 sequence reads: CASSQGWGLAFF. The DNA of the CDR3 is TGTGCCAGCAGCCAAGGGTGGGGGCTAGCTTTCTTT.

V and J are TRBV7-2 and TRBJ2-3; D is possibly TRBD2 (6 bases). This CDR3 spans 15 amino acids. The germline CDR1 and CDR2 sequences are SGHTA and FQGNSA. The V gene lost 1 base and the J gene lost 3 bases, with 11 bases spanning the gap. CDR3 coding DNA: TGTGCCAGCAGCTTAGACGGGACTCCTACAGATACGCAGTATTTT. Its protein is CASSLDGTPTDTQYF.

The chain's CDR3 is CASSSGQGVYSNQPQHF. In DNA form, the CDR3 reads TGTGCCAGCAGCTCCGGACAGGGGGTCTATAGCAATCAGCCCCAGCATTTT. This rearrangement joins TRBV11-3 to TRBJ1-5; TRBD1 matches 10 bases. With V trimmed by 4 bases and J by 0 bases, 6 bases remained unmatched. This CDR3 comprises 17 residues. Germline V CDR1 and CDR2: SGHNT, YENEEA.

CDR3 coding DNA: TGTGCCAGCACCATCCATACCGGGACTAAAGGTTTCACCGGGGAGCTGTTTTTT. This encodes CASTIHTGTKGFTGELFF. The chain employs TRBV11-2 and TRBJ2-2; 7 positions agree with TRBD2. V trimming: 7 bases; J trimming: 4 bases; junction bases outside the gene matches: 18. This CDR3 spans 18 amino acids. Per the germline V gene, CDR1 is SGHAT and CDR2 is FQNNGV. Using reference TRBV11-2 and TRBJ2-2 for the parts outside the CDR3, the full variable domain is EAGVAQSPRYKIIEKRQSVAFWCNPISGHATLYWYQQILGQGPKLLIQFQNNGVVDDSQLPKDRFSAERLKGVDSTLKIQPAKLEDSAVYLCASTIHTGTKGFTGELFFGEGSRLTVL.

V is TRBV27 and J is TRBJ2-7; weak D call: TRBD2 (6 bases). Trimming took off 10 bases at V and 2 bases at J, with 21 bases between the two ends. The germline V gene encodes CDR1 MNHEY and CDR2 SMNVEV (reference sequence). The CDR3 has 15 amino acids. The CDR3 sequence: CATHWGRPFTYEQYF. DNA for the CDR3: TGTGCCACCCACTGGGGGAGGCCCTTTACCTACGAGCAGTACTTC.

The V gene is TRBV6-1, the J gene TRBJ1-1; D is ambiguous. Germline CDR1 MNHNS, CDR2 SASEGT. The CDR3 is 14 residues long. The V end was cut by 2 bases, the J end by 1 base, with 8 bases between. CDR3 sequence reads: CASSESDGNTEAFF. In nucleotides, the CDR3 is TGTGCCAGCAGTGAAAGCGACGGGAACACTGAAGCTTTCTTT.

This sequence joins TRBV11-2 and TRBJ2-1; possibly TRBD1 for D (6 bases). The germline V gene has CDR1 SGHAT and CDR2 FQNNGV. This CDR3 has 11 residues. The ends were cut back, 0 bases at V and 13 bases at J, with 7 bases in the middle. The CDR3 loop is CASSLDRGQFF. CDR3 in DNA: TGTGCCAGCAGCTTAGACAGGGGACAGTTCTTC. Combining the CDR3 with reference TRBV11-2 and TRBJ2-1 gives the whole variable domain EAGVAQSPRYKIIEKRQSVAFWCNPISGHATLYWYQQILGQGPKLLIQFQNNGVVDDSQLPKDRFSAERLKGVDSTLKIQPAKLEDSAVYLCASSLDRGQFFGPGTRLTVL.